This TCR beta chain was identified in a study of cytomegalovirus exposure and HLA in healthy donors. Study background: The 120 validation repertoires, a later analysis reported, used the same platform as the 666 first-cohort repertoires.

Study outcomes and limitations: It was found in a later analysis that first-cohort TCR clusters tended to co-occur in the 95 to 150 validation repertoires. The classifier reportedly diagnosed cytomegalovirus status with high specificity and sensitivity. Specificity of a few CMV-associated chains for CMV antigens was verified in vitro.

As to this clone: Its antigen remains unidentified.

Germline-derived CDR1 and CDR2 are SGHTA and FQGNSA. With 2 bases removed from V and 5 bases from J, the gap between germline ends came to 12 bases. The CDR3 is made up of 14 amino acids. TCRdb's table, derived via immunoSEQ multiplex PCR, lists solely in-frame clones and lacks some. The repertoire holds 350,000 or so clones, with 70% to 90% as singletons. Sequences were obtained from PBMCs. The rearrangement links TRBV7-2 to TRBJ2-5, with D possibly being TRBD2 (5 bases). The TCR was taken from a woman younger than 35 in good health and CMV-seronegative. This chain's CDR3 is CASSLLVGLETQYF. CDR3 in DNA: TGTGCCAGCAGCTTACTAGTCGGACTGGAGACCCAGTACTTC.